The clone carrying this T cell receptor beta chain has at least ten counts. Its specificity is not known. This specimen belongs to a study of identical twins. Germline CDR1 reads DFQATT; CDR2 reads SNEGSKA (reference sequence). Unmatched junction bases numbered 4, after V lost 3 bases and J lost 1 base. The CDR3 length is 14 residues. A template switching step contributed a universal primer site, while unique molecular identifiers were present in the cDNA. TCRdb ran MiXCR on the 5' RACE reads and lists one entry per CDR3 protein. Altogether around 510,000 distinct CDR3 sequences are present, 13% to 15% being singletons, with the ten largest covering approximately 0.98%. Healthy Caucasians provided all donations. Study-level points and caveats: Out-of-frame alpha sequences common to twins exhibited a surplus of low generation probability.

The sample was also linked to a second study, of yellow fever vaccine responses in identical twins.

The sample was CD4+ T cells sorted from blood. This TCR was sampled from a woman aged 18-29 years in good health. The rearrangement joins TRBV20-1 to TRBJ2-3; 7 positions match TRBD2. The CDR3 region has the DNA TGCAGTGCTAGTGGGACTACTCGCACAGATACGCAGTATTTT. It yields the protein CSASGTTRTDTQYF.